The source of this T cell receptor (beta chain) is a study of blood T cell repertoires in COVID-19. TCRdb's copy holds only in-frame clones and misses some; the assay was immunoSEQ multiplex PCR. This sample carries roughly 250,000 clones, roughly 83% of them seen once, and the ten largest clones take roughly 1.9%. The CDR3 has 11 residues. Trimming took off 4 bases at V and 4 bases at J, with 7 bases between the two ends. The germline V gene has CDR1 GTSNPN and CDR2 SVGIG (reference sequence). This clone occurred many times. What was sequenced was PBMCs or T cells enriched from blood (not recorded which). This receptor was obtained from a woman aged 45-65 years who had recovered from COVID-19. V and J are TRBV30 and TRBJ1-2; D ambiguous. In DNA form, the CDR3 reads TGTGCCTGGAATCCAGGCTATGGCTACACCTTC. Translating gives CAWNPGYGYTF.